This entry features one T cell receptor beta chain sequence. This sample is drawn from a study of blood T cell repertoires in COVID-19. In the study overall: Researchers got acute and convalescent COVID-19 samples from the United States, Italy and Spain. Sources were T cells, B-cell-depleted T cells, or PBMCs; the material itself was cDNA or gDNA.

Germline CDR1 ENHRY, CDR2 SYGVKD. The CDR3 has 14 amino acids. Germline trimming cut 6 bases from V and 5 bases from J; bases unmatched to any gene: 0. In the original workflow: Amplification of reference gene primers provided the estimated nucleated cell counts. Sequencing was performed with immunoSEQ multiplex PCR; in TCRdb, only in-frame clones are kept and a portion is missing. That table is the source of V, J and clone size, and D and trimming were worked out from the DNA. The sample has a few hundred thousand clones; 80% to 90% are singletons. The sequencing sample was made of peripheral blood. The TCR was taken from a woman between 50 and 59 years old with acute or convalescent COVID-19. The J gene is TRBJ2-1, the V gene TRBV10-3, with 14 nucleotides matching TRBD2. The CDR3 spells CAIRGLAGDNEQFF. The DNA of the CDR3 is TGTGCCATCAGGGGACTAGCGGGAGACAATGAGCAGTTCTTC.